These 10 T cell receptor beta chains originate from one sample sequenced in a study of patients and donors after allogeneic stem cell transplantation. TCRdb analysed the RT-PCR reads with MiXCR anew, one entry per CDR3 protein. The table includes some 960,000 distinct CDR3 sequences, more than 15% detected once. Sequenced material: blood, either unsorted or a sorted T cell fraction (not recorded which). Receptors were obtained from a human donor who was either an allogeneic HSCT recipient or a stem cell or donor lymphocyte infusion donor (not recorded which). It is not recorded whose cells these are; they may come from a transplant donor.

The chain is built from TRBV24-1 and TRBJ2-1, with no clear D. The CDR3 runs 16 residues. The ends were cut back, 4 bases at V and 1 base at J, with 13 bases in the middle. Germline V lookup: CDR1 KGHDR, CDR2 SFDVKD. CDR3 amino acids: CATSDPSGGSYNEQFF. The CDR3 region has the DNA TGTGCCACCAGTGACCCTTCGGGCGGTTCCTACAATGAGCAGTTCTTC.

This clonotype has a handful of counts. This rearrangement joins TRBV5-5 to TRBJ2-1; D unclear. Trimming removed 2 bases from V and 4 bases from J, with 16 bases in between. Germline V lookup: CDR1 SGHKS, CDR2 YYEKEE (reference sequence). CDR3 length: 16 residues. The CDR3 protein is CASSLVTHHAYNEQFF. The CDR3 DNA is TGTGCCAGCAGCTTAGTGACCCACCACGCTTACAATGAGCAGTTCTTC.

This clonotype appeared many times. J is TRBJ2-7 and V is TRBV11-2; D is ambiguous. Trimming took off 2 bases at V and 4 bases at J, with 12 bases between the two ends. The germline V gene has CDR1 SGHAT and CDR2 FQNNGV. The CDR3 is 14 residues long. CDR3 DNA: TGTGCCAGCAGCTTAAGCCCGTTTTTGTACGAGCAGTACTTC. It yields the protein CASSLSPFLYEQYF.

This sequence joins TRBV2 and TRBJ2-5; D is uncertain. The germline V gene has CDR1 SNHLY and CDR2 FYNNEI. Trimming cost V 6 bases and J 2 bases, with 10 bases left between them. This CDR3 is 13 amino acids long. The CDR3: CASSPTTQETQYF. Written as DNA, the CDR3 is TGTGCCAGCAGCCCTACTACTCAAGAGACCCAGTACTTC.

This clonotype was observed a handful of times. The chain has TRBV5-1 and TRBJ1-1, with unresolved D. The V gene lost 0 bases and the J gene lost 1 base, with 7 bases spanning the gap. The CDR3 length is 14 residues. Looked up from germline, CDR1 is SGHRS and CDR2 is YFSETQ. CDR3 DNA sequence: TGCGCCAGCAGCTTGGCGGCGGCGAACACTGAAGCTTTCTTT. The encoded protein is CASSLAAANTEAFF. The complete variable domain, with remaining parts taken from reference TRBV5-1 and TRBJ1-1, reads KAGVTQTPRYLIKTRGQQVTLSCSPISGHRSVSWYQQTPGQGLQFLFEYFSETQRNKGNFPGRFSGRQFSNSRSEMNVSTLELGDSALYLCASSLAAANTEAFFGQGTRLTVV.

The gene calls are TRBV29-1 and TRBJ2-7, with D perhaps TRBD2 (5 bases). Germline loops: CDR1 SQVTM, CDR2 ANQGSEA. Deletions cut 3 bases from V and 7 bases from J, with 10 bases between. The CDR3 has 11 residues. CDR3 sequence reads: CSVDRPGEQYF. In DNA form, the CDR3 reads TGCAGCGTTGACCGGCCGGGGGAGCAGTACTTC.

A few counts support this clonotype. This chain connects TRBV24-1 to TRBJ2-1; 8 bases are a match to TRBD2. Germline V gene data show CDR1 as KGHDR and CDR2 as SFDVKD. The CDR3 length is 16 residues. The V gene end was trimmed by 4 bases and the J gene end by 3 bases; junction bases not matched to a gene: 7. CDR3 nucleotides: TGTGCCACCAGTGAACGTGGACTAGCCTACTACAATGAGCAGTTCTTC. The encoded protein is CATSERGLAYYNEQFF.

The chain recombines TRBV6-1 with TRBJ2-1, with 7 positions matching TRBD1. The J segment lost 7 bases and the V segment lost 2 bases, leaving 5 bases of the junction unmatched. CDR3 size: 14 residues. Germline lookup yields CDR1 MNHNS and CDR2 SASEGT. The CDR3 bases are TGTGCCAGCAGTGAAACCTCCAGGGGGAATGAGCAGTTCTTC. Translation gives CASSETSRGNEQFF.

This clonotype has just a few counts. The chain has TRBV29-1 and TRBJ2-5, with D possibly being TRBD1 or TRBD2 (6 bases each). The germline CDR1 and CDR2 sequences are SQVTM and ANQGSEA. This CDR3 has 14 residues. V lost 4 bases and J lost 5, with 17 bases in between. The CDR3 DNA sequence: TGCAGCGTTGCCCAACTCGGGGGCAGGGAGACCCAGTACTTC. This translates into CSVAQLGGRETQYF.

The rearrangement joins TRBV12-3 or TRBV12-4 to TRBJ2-1, with D possibly being TRBD2 (6 bases). V was pared by 6 bases and J by 2 bases, with 17 bases between. This CDR3 contains 16 residues. CDR3 nucleotide sequence: TGTGCCAGCAGAACCCCTGGGGGAGGCCCCTACAATGAGCAGTTCTTC. Translating it yields CASRTPGGGPYNEQFF.